This entry is about one TCR beta chain. Its antigen has not been determined. Within one base of it there is no much larger clone, and no base qualities were kept. The source of the sample is a study of T-cell reconstitution after alpha-beta-depleted transplantation in children (dated by TCRdb to 2015 to 2016). Looking at the study overall: Using TCR repertoire profiling, the study quantitatively followed how T-cell immune reconstitution unfolded in children after TCRalphabeta/CD19-depleted allogeneic hematopoietic cell transplantation. General conclusions and limits of the study: The apparently early alphabetaT-cell count recovery about two months after transplant was reportedly dependent on only several hundred rapidly expanded clones derived from non-depleted graft cells. In some patients, the high TCRbeta diversity seen at day 60 was put down to recipient T cells and intrathymic progenitors that had survived conditioning. Over the following months the frequencies of hyperexpanded clones went down, and after one year T-cell counts and TCRbeta diversity were mostly credited to newly produced T cells.

Reading from cysteine to phenylalanine, the CDR3 counts 12 amino acids. Just CDR3 DNA is preserved here, 36 bases in frame from base 1. According to the germline V gene, CDR1 reads KGHSH and CDR2 reads LQKENI. A distance of 16 bases separates the germline ends of V and J, which lose 9 bases and 10 bases respectively. Reading the label with the study, this specimen's treatment or condition is: allogeneic hematopoietic cell transplantation with graft depleted of TCRalphabeta T cells and CD19 B cells. Transplant recipients were children who received TCRalphabeta/CD19-depleted allogeneic hematopoietic cell grafts. Libraries were prepared through PCR. TCRdb shows the sequencer as Illumina HiSeq 2500. Molecular barcoding was employed in the preparation of TCR libraries, with unique molecular identifiers being used to normalize TCRbeta repertoire quantification. TCRdb reprocessed the public reads (quality trimming at Q25 with fastp, clone calling with MiXCR) and kept in-frame beta chains. Merged by CDR3 protein, the rows form single entries marked with the most common genes and DNA. The sample contains about 78,000 distinct CDR3 sequences, roughly an eighth of them found a single time. 25% to 30% of the sample goes to the ten largest clones.

This specimen consisted of PBMCs, mostly from graft donor cells, obtained 180 days after TCRalphabeta/CD19-depleted stem cell transplant. The rearranged chain carries TRBV18 and TRBJ2-1; the D gene is perhaps TRBD1, on 7 matching bases. The sequence came from a male patient aged 2 to 10 who had a stem cell transplant for acute lymphoblastic leukemia, so the T cells may come from the graft donor. The nucleotide sequence reads TGTGCCAGTTCCAGGGGGGCACGGGAGCAGTTCTTC. This gives the protein CASSRGAREQFF.